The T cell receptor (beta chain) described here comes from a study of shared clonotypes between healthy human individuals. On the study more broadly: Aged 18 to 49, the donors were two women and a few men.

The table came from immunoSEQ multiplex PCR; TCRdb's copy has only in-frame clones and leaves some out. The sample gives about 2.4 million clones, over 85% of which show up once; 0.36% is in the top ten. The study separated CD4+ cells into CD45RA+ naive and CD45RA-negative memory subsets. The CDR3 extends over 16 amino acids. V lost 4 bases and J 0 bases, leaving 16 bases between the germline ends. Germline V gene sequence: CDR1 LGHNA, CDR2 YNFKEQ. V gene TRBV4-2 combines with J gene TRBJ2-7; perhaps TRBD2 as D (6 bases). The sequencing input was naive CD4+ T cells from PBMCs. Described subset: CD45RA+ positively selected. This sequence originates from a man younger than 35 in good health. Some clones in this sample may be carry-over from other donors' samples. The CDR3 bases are TGTGCCAGCAGCCGCGGGGCGCAGGTTAGCTCCTACGAGCAGTACTTC. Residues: CASSRGAQVSSYEQYF.